This T cell receptor (beta chain) was recovered during a study of tumor-infiltrating lymphocytes in primary liver carcinoma. Study at large: Tumor stage was T1-T3 N0M0, and tumor size was roughly 4 to 11 cm across.

The researchers produced TCR beta cDNA from around 0.5 ug total RNA with a constant-region primer. Sequencing libraries for TCR beta derived from three nested multiplex PCR rounds that used slightly modified ARM-PCR. In the first two PCR rounds, TRBV1-TRBV30 forward primers were paired with a C-beta reverse primer, and each round lasted roughly 9 cycles. MiXCR was run by TCRdb on the multiplex PCR reads, yielding one entry per CDR3 protein. The table lists about 180,000 distinct CDR3 sequences, roughly 60% of them singletons, with around 74% in the top ten. In addition to blood RNA drawn from unsorted whole blood, germline DNA was extracted. Germline CDR1 and CDR2: MDHEN and SYDVKM. This CDR3 comprises 12 residues. Trimming removed 6 bases at V and 9 bases at J, with 12 bases between.

Specimen: peripheral blood. The J gene is TRBJ2-1, the V gene TRBV28; a possible D gene is TRBD1 (6 bases). The receptor was derived from a man aged 40-50 years with primary liver carcinoma and hepatitis B virus infection. In nucleotides, the CDR3 is TGTGCCAGCAGATGGACAGAGGGTGAGCAGTTCTTC. Translation: CASRWTEGEQFF.